These 22 T cell receptor beta chains came from one sample sequenced in a study of CD8+ T cells in alopecia areata (dated by TCRdb to 2017 to 2018). Libraries were built with the immunoSEQ multiplex PCR assay. For TCR sequencing, RNA was extracted from every sample and reverse transcribed into cDNA to serve as template. TCRdb retrieved this table from immuneACCESS and kept in-frame rearrangements only. Not all clones are present; in checked studies, unresolved V genes account for under half, and no reason is known for the remainder. The sample table lists about 220,000 clones, less than 75% of them with a count of one. Roughly 1.5% of the sample is in the top ten clones. The intended sense of this specimen's time point label: around 4 weeks on oral tofacitinib. Read against the paper, the sample's treatment or condition label means: oral pan-JAK inhibitor, 5-10 mg twice daily. Sequenced material: CD4+ T cells sorted from blood, taken at week 4, from a patient treated with tofacitinib. The receptors were sampled from a human donor with alopecia areata.

In DNA, the CDR3 is TGTGCCAGCAGCGTAGGGGCCCTTCCATCCTACGAGCAGTACTTC. It is translated as CASSVGALPSYEQYF. This chain uses TRBV9 with TRBJ2-7, with D unclear. CDR1 SGDLS and CDR2 YYNGEE come from the germline V gene. Between the trimmed V and J ends, which lost 0 bases and 1 base, there was a span of 11 bases. The CDR3 contains 15 residues.

The rearrangement uses TRBV30 and TRBJ2-7; D not certain. CDR3 size: 13 residues. Germline values: CDR1 GTSNPN, CDR2 SVGIG (reference sequence). The V gene lost 3 bases and the J gene lost 0 bases, with 9 bases spanning the gap. CDR3 loop: CAWRQISSYEQYF. The DNA for the CDR3 is TGTGCCTGGAGACAGATTAGCTCCTACGAGCAGTACTTC.

The V and J genes are TRBV30 and TRBJ2-5; D may be TRBD1 (6 bases). V was trimmed by 3 bases and J by 3 bases, leaving 20 bases between them. This CDR3 spans 16 amino acids. The germline gives CDR1 GTSNPN, CDR2 SVGIG (reference sequence). Here the CDR3 DNA reads TGTGCCTGGAGCGCGCCCTTGCCCAGGGGTAAAGAGACCCAGTACTTC. This gives the protein CAWSAPLPRGKETQYF.

V gene TRBV5-1 combines with J gene TRBJ1-2, with 7 bases identical to TRBD1. V shed 1 base and J 6 bases; nucleotides not matched to a gene: 6. The V gene's germline CDR1 is SGHRS and CDR2 YFSETQ. The CDR3 runs to 14 residues. CDR3 nucleotides: TGCGCCAGCAGCTTGCAAGACAGGGCTAATGGCTACACCTTC. Protein: CASSLQDRANGYTF.

This clone was seen only a few times. The chain uses TRBV30 and TRBJ2-1; TRBD2 agrees at 11 bases. Germline-derived CDR1 and CDR2 are GTSNPN and SVGIG (reference sequence). V lost 6 bases and J lost 9; bases outside the gene matches: 7. The CDR3 consists of 13 residues. In DNA, the CDR3 is TGTGCCTGTCGTAGCGGGGGGGCAGTTGAGCAGTTCTTC. Amino acid sequence: CACRSGGAVEQFF.

V usage is TRBV15 and J usage is TRBJ2-7; maybe TRBD1 (5 bases). Deletions cut 2 bases from V and 1 base from J, with 15 bases between. CDR3 length: 16 residues. Germline CDR1 and CDR2: LNHNV and YYDKDF (reference sequence). CDR3 protein: CATSRTAGKWSYEQYF. Here the CDR3 DNA reads TGTGCCACCAGCAGAACGGCAGGGAAATGGTCCTACGAGCAGTACTTC.

This clone was counted once. The V and J genes are TRBV6-5 and TRBJ2-7; 7 nucleotides align to TRBD2. CDR1 MNHEY and CDR2 SVGAGI come from the germline V gene. The CDR3 loop spans 14 amino acids. The V and J ends lost 7 bases and 2 bases, in that order; junction bases with no gene match: 8. The CDR3 nucleotides read TGTGCCAGCACAAAACCGGGACTACCCTACGAGCAGTACTTC. As protein: CASTKPGLPYEQYF.

The sample holds a few counts of this clone. This chain connects TRBV6-5 to TRBJ1-5; D is undetermined. V lost 7 bases and J lost 0, with 4 bases in between. The CDR3 is 12 amino acids. Germline CDR1 MNHEY, CDR2 SVGAGI. This chain's CDR3 is CASKDSNQPQHF. CDR3 in DNA: TGTGCCAGCAAGGATAGCAATCAGCCCCAGCATTTT.

This clone was detected only once. The chain carries TRBV30 and TRBJ2-3, with a tentative D call TRBD2 (5 bases). In germline, CDR1 is GTSNPN, CDR2 SVGIG (reference sequence). The CDR3 contains 14 residues. Trimming pared 5 bases from V and 6 bases from J, leaving 18 bases between. The CDR3 is CAWSLASTADTQYF. The CDR3, as DNA: TGTGCCTGGTCTCTAGCTTCCACCGCCGATACGCAGTATTTT.

J is TRBJ2-5 and V is TRBV2; 7 nucleotides match TRBD1. CDR3 length: 13 residues. In germline, CDR1 is SNHLY, CDR2 FYNNEI. After removal of 4 bases from V and 5 bases from J, the junction contained 4 bases not matched to a gene. CDR3 amino acids: CASSAGTAETQYF. CDR3 DNA sequence: TGTGCCAGCAGTGCCGGGACAGCCGAGACCCAGTACTTC.

The chain has TRBV13 and TRBJ2-7; the D call may be TRBD1 or TRBD2 (5 bases each). Deletions cut 4 bases from V and 0 bases from J, with 10 bases between. CDR1 is PRHDT, CDR2 FYEKMQ, per germline (reference sequence). This CDR3 contains 14 residues. The CDR3: CASSSRDASYEQYF. The DNA for the CDR3 is TGTGCCAGCAGCTCCCGGGACGCCTCCTACGAGCAGTACTTC.

This clone was detected only once. The V gene is TRBV29-1, the J gene TRBJ1-1; possible D gene TRBD1, 5 bases. Germline V gene lookup returns CDR1 SQVTM and CDR2 ANQGSEA. There are 12 residues in the CDR3. Deletions cut 6 bases from V and 2 bases from J, with 10 bases between. Here the CDR3 reads CSVRDGNTEAFF. DNA for the CDR3: TGCAGCGTCAGGGACGGAAACACTGAAGCTTTCTTT.

This clone was seen a few times. The gene calls are TRBV29-1 and TRBJ2-7, with D perhaps TRBD1 (6 bases). V lost 5 bases and J lost 4, with 12 bases in between. Germline V gives CDR1 SQVTM, CDR2 ANQGSEA. This CDR3 is 12 amino acids long. In nucleotides, the CDR3 is TGCAGCGTTCGGCAGGGGCGATACGAGCAGTACTTC. Translation gives CSVRQGRYEQYF.

This chain joins TRBV5-6 and TRBJ2-2, with 7 nucleotides matching TRBD1. The CDR3 loop spans 15 amino acids. Germline assignment: CDR1 SGHDT and CDR2 YYEEEE. The V segment lost 4 bases and the J segment 3 bases; nucleotides outside the gene matches: 6. Here the CDR3 reads CASSQDRVDTGELFF. The CDR3 bases are TGTGCCAGCAGCCAAGACAGGGTCGACACCGGGGAGCTGTTTTTT.

The chain couples TRBV4-3 to TRBJ2-3; 9 bases align to TRBD2. The germline V gene encodes CDR1 LGHNA and CDR2 YSLEER. The V segment lost 0 bases and the J segment 2 bases; nucleotides outside the gene matches: 3. The CDR3 totals 16 residues. DNA for the CDR3: TGCGCCAGCAGCCAAGAAGCGGGGGGTTCCACAGATACGCAGTATTTT. This sequence encodes CASSQEAGGSTDTQYF.

This chain uses TRBV29-1 with TRBJ1-6, with a tentative D call TRBD1 (5 bases). The length of the CDR3 is 13 residues. Trimming removed 6 bases at V and 7 bases at J, with 13 bases between. Germline V lookup: CDR1 SQVTM, CDR2 ANQGSEA. CDR3 sequence (DNA): TGCAGCGTATCGGGACCGGACAATTCACCCCTCCACTTT. Translated, it gives CSVSGPDNSPLHF.

The sample holds a few counts of this clone. The chain recombines TRBV29-1 with TRBJ1-1, with a possible D match to TRBD1 (5 bases). The CDR3 consists of 10 residues. Germline CDR1 is SQVTM and CDR2 is ANQGSEA. The V end was cut by 3 bases, the J end by 8 bases, with 7 bases between. The CDR3 protein is CSVEEGEAFF. The DNA of the CDR3 is TGCAGCGTTGAGGAGGGGGAAGCTTTCTTT.

This chain joins TRBV7-8 and TRBJ1-5; D not certain. The CDR3 is made up of 15 amino acids. Per the germline V gene, CDR1 is SGHVS and CDR2 is FQNEAQ. Trimming removed 5 bases from V and 6 bases from J, with 17 bases in between. Here the CDR3 reads CASSPAIAGSQPQHF. The CDR3, as DNA: TGTGCCAGCAGCCCCGCGATTGCGGGCTCTCAGCCCCAGCATTTT.

This clone has only a few counts. The rearrangement links TRBV10-3 to TRBJ2-2; 7 nucleotides match TRBD2. CDR1 is ENHRY and CDR2 is SYGVKD in the germline V gene. Unmatched junction bases numbered 3, after V lost 3 bases and J lost 2 bases. The CDR3 covers 15 residues. The CDR3 sequence: CAISDASGNTGELFF. CDR3 bases: TGTGCCATCAGTGACGCTAGCGGTAACACCGGGGAGCTGTTTTTT.

This clone has just a few counts. V usage is TRBV30 and J usage is TRBJ2-5, with D unresolved. The CDR3 is 12 residues long. Looked up from germline, CDR1 is GTSNPN and CDR2 is SVGIG (reference sequence). V gave up 3 bases and J gave up 6 bases, with 11 bases separating them. The CDR3: CAWRRSEKTQYF. The DNA of the CDR3 is TGTGCCTGGAGACGGTCAGAAAAGACCCAGTACTTC.

This chain connects TRBV30 to TRBJ2-1, with a tentative D call TRBD2 (6 bases). Looked up from germline, CDR1 is GTSNPN and CDR2 is SVGIG (reference sequence). The CDR3 is 13 amino acids. Trimming took off 1 base at V and 4 bases at J, with 8 bases between the two ends. CDR3 nucleotide sequence: TGTGCCTGGAGTGGAGGGACTTACAATGAGCAGTTCTTC. It encodes CAWSGGTYNEQFF.

The gene calls are TRBV10-3 and TRBJ2-5; D is unresolved. This CDR3 comprises 14 residues. Between the trimmed V and J ends, which lost 0 bases and 2 bases, there was a span of 7 bases. Germline CDR1 reads ENHRY; CDR2 reads SYGVKD. This CDR3 reads CAISESTSQETQYF. The CDR3 DNA reads as TGTGCCATCAGTGAGTCGACGAGTCAAGAGACCCAGTACTTC.